This T cell receptor beta chain appears in the sequencing data of a study of T cell responses to AZD1222 COVID-19 vaccine. Study-wide results and caveats: Nearly half of spike-specific TCRs reportedly go after variant regions that carry no mutations. Researchers report vaccine-associated CD4 TCRs spanning spike, with dominance at 160-218 and 743-854. Spike-specific TCR breadth and depth both grew after two AZD1222 doses.

Trimming removed 5 bases from V and 7 bases from J; junction bases left unmatched: 6. The length of the CDR3 is 14 residues. CDR1 and CDR2 (germline): SGHTA, FQGTGA. Regarding this clone: Its target is not known.

Produced via immunoSEQ multiplex PCR; TCRdb's table is partial and in-frame only. The data contain around 130,000 clones, 90% to 95% of them singletons. This clonotype originated in an adult in good health. The V gene is TRBV7-3, the J gene TRBJ2-1; TRBD1 aligns across 9 bases. Specimen: peripheral blood, collected on day 0 of AZD1222 vaccination. The CDR3 sequence is CASSPDRGRNEQFF. DNA of the CDR3: TGTGCCAGCAGCCCGGACAGGGGCCGTAATGAGCAGTTCTTC.